This paragraph reports one T cell receptor (beta chain). A junction end diverges from the germline sequence, so it may reflect a read error. CDR1 and CDR2 (germline): MNHEY, SVGEGT. The CDR3 consists of 13 residues. A primer matching the constant region was used to make TCR beta cDNA from 500 to 650 ng of total RNA. Investigators got TCR beta libraries out of three nested multiplex PCR rounds, done with slightly modified ARM-PCR. The opening two PCR rounds, 10 cycles each, paired TRBV1-TRBV30 forward primers with a C-beta reverse primer. Each CDR3 protein gets one entry after TCRdb re-called the multiplex PCR reads with MiXCR. The data contain 200,000 or so distinct CDR3 sequences, roughly two thirds of them singletons. This record comes from a study of tumor-infiltrating lymphocytes in primary liver carcinoma. RNA isolated from unsorted whole blood supplied the blood RNA, with germline DNA also extracted.

This chain uses TRBV6-2 or TRBV6-3 with TRBJ1-5; 7 nucleotides match TRBD1. Material for sequencing was peripheral blood. The clonotype was recovered from a woman aged 55-69 years with primary liver carcinoma and hepatitis B virus infection. The CDR3 DNA reads as TGTGTCAGCACTCTTGGGACAGCGACCCTGGGTCATTTT. Encoded protein: CVSTLGTATLGHF.